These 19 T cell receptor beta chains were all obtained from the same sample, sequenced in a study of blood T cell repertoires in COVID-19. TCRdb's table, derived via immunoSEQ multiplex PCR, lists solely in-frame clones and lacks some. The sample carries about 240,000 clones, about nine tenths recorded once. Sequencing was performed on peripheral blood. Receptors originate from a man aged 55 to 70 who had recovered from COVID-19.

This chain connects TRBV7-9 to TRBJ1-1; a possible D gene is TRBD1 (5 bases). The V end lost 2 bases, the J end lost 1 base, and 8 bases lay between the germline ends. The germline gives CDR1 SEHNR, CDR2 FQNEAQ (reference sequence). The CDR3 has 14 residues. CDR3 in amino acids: CASSLLGENTEAFF. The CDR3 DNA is TGTGCCAGCAGCTTACTAGGGGAGAACACTGAAGCTTTCTTT.

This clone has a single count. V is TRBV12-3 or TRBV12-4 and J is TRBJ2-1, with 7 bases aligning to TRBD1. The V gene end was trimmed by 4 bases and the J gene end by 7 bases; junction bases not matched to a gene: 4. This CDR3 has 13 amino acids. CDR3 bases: TGTGCCAGCAGTTCCACAGGGGCGAATGAGCAGTTCTTC. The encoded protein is CASSSTGANEQFF.

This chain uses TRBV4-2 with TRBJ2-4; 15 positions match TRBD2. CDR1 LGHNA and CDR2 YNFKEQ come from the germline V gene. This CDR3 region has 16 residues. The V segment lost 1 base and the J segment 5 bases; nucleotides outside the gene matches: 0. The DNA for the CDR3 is TGTGCCAGCAGCCAAGGGACTAGCGGGGGGGAAAACATTCAGTACTTC. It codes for CASSQGTSGGENIQYF.

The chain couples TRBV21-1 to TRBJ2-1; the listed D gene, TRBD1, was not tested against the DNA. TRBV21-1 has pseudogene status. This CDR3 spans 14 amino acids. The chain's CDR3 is CASTSDSSYNEQFF. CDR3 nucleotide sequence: TGTGCCAGCACCTCGGACAGCTCCTACAATGAGCAGTTCTTC.

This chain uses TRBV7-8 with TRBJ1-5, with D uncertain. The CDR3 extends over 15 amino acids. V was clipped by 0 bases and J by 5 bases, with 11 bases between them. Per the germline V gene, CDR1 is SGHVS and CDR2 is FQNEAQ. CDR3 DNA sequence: TGTGCCAGCAGCTTAGCCGCGGTTCGCTATCAGCCCCAGCATTTT. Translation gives CASSLAAVRYQPQHF.

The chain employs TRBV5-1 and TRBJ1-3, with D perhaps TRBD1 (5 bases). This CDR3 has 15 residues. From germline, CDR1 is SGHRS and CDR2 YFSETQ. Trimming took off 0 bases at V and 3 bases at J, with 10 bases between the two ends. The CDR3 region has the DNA TGCGCCAGCAGCTTGGTCAGGGCAGATGGAAACACCATATATTTT. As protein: CASSLVRADGNTIYF.

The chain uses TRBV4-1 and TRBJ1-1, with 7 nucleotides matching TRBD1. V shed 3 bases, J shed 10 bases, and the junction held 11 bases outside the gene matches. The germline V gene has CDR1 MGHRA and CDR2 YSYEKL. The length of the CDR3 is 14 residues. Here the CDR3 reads CASSHRQGDRRAFF. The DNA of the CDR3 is TGCGCCAGCAGCCATCGGCAGGGGGATCGTCGAGCTTTCTTT.

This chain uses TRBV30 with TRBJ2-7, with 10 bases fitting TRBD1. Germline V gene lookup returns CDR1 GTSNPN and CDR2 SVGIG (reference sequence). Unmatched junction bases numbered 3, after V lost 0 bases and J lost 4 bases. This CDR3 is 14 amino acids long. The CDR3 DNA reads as TGTGCCTGGAGTGTCGGGACAGGGGTTTACGAGCAGTACTTC. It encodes CAWSVGTGVYEQYF.

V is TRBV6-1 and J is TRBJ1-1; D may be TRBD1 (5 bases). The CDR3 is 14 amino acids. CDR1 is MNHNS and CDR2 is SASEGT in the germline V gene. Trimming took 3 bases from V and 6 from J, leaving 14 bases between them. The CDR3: CASSDRRQIAEAFF. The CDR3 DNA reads TGTGCCAGCAGTGACAGGAGACAGATCGCTGAAGCTTTCTTT.

The CDR3 loop is CASSFLNSVTYNEQFF. CDR3 nucleotides: TGTGCCAGCAGCTTCCTGAACTCTGTAACCTACAATGAGCAGTTCTTC. The chain employs TRBV7-8 and TRBJ2-1, with D unclear. Trimming took off 3 bases at V and 2 bases at J, with 14 bases between the two ends. The CDR3 spans 16 residues. CDR1 SGHVS and CDR2 FQNEAQ come from the germline V gene.

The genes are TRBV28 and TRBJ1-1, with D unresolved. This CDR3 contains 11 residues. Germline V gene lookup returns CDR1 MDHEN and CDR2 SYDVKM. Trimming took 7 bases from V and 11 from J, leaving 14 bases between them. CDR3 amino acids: CASNGRGRAFF. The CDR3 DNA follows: TGTGCCAGCAATGGACGGGGTAGGGCTTTCTTT.

CDR3 sequence: CASSKAGPGQVRSYNSPLHF. In DNA, the CDR3 is TGTGCCAGCAGCAAAGCGGGACCGGGACAGGTACGCTCCTATAATTCACCCCTCCACTTT. This rearrangement joins TRBV21-1 to TRBJ1-6; TRBD1, as called in the table, went unchecked against the DNA. TRBV21-1 is recorded as a pseudogene. This CDR3 comprises 20 residues.

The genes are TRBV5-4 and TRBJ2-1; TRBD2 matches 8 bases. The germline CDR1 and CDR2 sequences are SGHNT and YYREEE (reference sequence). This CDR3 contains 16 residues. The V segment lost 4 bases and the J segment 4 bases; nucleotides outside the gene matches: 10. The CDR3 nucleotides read TGTGCCAGCAGCAAAGGCGGTACTAGCGGTTACAATGAGCAGTTCTTC. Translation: CASSKGGTSGYNEQFF.

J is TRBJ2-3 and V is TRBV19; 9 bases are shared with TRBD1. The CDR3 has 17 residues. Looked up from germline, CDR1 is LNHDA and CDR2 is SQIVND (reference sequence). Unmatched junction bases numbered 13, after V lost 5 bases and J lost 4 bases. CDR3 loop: CASSAPPGQGDADTQYF. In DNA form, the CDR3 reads TGTGCCAGTAGTGCCCCACCGGGACAGGGAGACGCAGATACGCAGTATTTT.

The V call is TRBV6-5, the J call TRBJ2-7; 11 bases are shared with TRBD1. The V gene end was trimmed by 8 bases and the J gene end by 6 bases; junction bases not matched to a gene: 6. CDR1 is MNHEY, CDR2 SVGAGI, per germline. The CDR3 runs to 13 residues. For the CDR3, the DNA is TGTGCCAGCGGCTGGGACAGGGGGTCCGAGCAGTACGTC. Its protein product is CASGWDRGSEQYV.

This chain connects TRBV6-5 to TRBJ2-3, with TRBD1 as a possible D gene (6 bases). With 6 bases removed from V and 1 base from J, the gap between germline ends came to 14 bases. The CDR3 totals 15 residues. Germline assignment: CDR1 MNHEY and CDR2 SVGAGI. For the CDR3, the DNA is TGTGCCAGCAGGGACAAGACAGGACGCACAGATACGCAGTATTTT. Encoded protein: CASRDKTGRTDTQYF.

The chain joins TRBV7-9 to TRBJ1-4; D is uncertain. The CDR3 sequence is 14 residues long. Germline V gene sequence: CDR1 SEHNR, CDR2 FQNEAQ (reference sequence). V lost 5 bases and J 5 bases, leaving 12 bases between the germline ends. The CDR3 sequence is CASSPPGRNEKLFF. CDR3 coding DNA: TGTGCCAGCAGCCCTCCGGGAAGGAATGAAAAACTGTTTTTT.

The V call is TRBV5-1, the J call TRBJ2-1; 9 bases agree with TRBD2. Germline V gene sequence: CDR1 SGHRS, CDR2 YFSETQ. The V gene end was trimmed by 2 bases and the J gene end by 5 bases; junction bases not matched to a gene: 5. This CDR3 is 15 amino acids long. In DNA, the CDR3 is TGCGCCAGCAGCTTATCCGGGACTAGCCACAATGAGCAGTTCTTC. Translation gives CASSLSGTSHNEQFF.

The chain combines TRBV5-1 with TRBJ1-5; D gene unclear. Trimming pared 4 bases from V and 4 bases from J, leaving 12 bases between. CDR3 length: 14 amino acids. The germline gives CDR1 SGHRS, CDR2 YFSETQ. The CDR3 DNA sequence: TGCGCCAGCAGCCCGGGCGGGTTTAATCAGCCCCAGCATTTT. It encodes CASSPGGFNQPQHF.